This T cell receptor (beta chain) was obtained from a study of identical twins. After template switching added a universal primer site, the resulting cDNA carried unique molecular identifiers. One entry per CDR3 protein results from TCRdb running MiXCR on the 5' RACE reads. The profile shows around 160,000 distinct CDR3 sequences, roughly 3.5% of them singletons. CDR3 length: 16 residues. Germline V gives CDR1 SGHRS, CDR2 YFSETQ. V was cut by 0 bases and J by 1 base, with 11 bases left in between. Findings and caveats of the study: Among beta out-of-frame sequences, excess sharing between twins appeared weaker.

There are many counts of this clonotype. Its antigen is as yet unknown. The sample was memory T cells sorted from blood. J is TRBJ2-1 and V is TRBV5-1; D unclear. The receptor was derived from a man aged 18 to 29 in good health. CDR3 sequence reads: CASSLVGAESYNEQFF. CDR3 sequence (DNA): TGCGCCAGCAGCTTGGTAGGCGCCGAATCCTACAATGAGCAGTTCTTC. The full variable domain, its missing parts supplied by reference TRBV5-1 and TRBJ2-1, is KAGVTQTPRYLIKTRGQQVTLSCSPISGHRSVSWYQQTPGQGLQFLFEYFSETQRNKGNFPGRFSGRQFSNSRSEMNVSTLELGDSALYLCASSLVGAESYNEQFFGPGTRLTVL.